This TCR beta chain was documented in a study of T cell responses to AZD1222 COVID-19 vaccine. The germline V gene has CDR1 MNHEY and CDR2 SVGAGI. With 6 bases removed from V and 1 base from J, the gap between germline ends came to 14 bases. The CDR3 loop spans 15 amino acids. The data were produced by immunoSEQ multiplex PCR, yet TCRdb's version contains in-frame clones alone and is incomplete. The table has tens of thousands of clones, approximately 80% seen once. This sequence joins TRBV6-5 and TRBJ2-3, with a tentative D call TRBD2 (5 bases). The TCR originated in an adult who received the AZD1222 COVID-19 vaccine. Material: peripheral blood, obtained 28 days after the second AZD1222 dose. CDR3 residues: CASRRAWRGTDTQYF. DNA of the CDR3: TGTGCCAGCAGAAGAGCTTGGCGGGGCACAGATACGCAGTATTTT.